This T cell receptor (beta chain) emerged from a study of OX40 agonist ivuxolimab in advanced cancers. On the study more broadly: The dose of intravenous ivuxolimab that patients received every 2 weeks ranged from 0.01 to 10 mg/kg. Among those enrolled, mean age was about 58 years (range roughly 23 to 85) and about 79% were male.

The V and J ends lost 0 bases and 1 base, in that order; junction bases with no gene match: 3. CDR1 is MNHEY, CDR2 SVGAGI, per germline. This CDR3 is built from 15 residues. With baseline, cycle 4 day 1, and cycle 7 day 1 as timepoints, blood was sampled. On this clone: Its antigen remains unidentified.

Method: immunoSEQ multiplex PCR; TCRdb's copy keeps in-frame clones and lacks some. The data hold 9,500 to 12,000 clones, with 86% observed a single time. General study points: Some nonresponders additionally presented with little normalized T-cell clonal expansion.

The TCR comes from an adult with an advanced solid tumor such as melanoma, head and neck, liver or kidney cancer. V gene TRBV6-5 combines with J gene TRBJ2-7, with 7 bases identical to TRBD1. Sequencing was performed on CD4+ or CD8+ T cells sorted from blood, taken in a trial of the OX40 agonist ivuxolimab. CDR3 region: CASSYSGQLSYEQYF. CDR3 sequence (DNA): TGTGCCAGCAGTTACTCGGGACAGCTATCCTACGAGCAGTACTTC.